The clone carrying this TCR beta chain was observed a few times. The V and J ends lost 3 bases and 4 bases respectively, with 10 bases between them. This CDR3 comprises 13 residues. Germline CDR1 reads SGHRS; CDR2 reads YFSETQ. The data were taken from a study of CD8+CD57+ T cells in acquired aplastic anemia. Patients included in sequencing had previously demonstrated CD8+CD57+ cell expansion by flow cytometry. Severe acquired aplastic anemia was the diagnosis recorded for all patients. TCR beta VDJ and CDR3 profiles were obtained from a genomic DNA template. TCRdb redid the calling of the reads with MiXCR, one entry per CDR3 protein. The table lists 310,000 or so distinct CDR3 sequences, under 60% of them singletons, with under 1.5% in the top ten.

The sequence was collected from a human donor with aplastic anemia. The rearrangement uses TRBV5-1 and TRBJ1-1; D is ambiguous. Source material: sorted CD4+, CD8+, or CD8+CD57+ T cells (not recorded which) from PBMCs. CDR3 in DNA: TGCGCCAGCAGCTCAACTAGCGGCACTGAAGCTTTCTTT. Protein sequence: CASSSTSGTEAFF.